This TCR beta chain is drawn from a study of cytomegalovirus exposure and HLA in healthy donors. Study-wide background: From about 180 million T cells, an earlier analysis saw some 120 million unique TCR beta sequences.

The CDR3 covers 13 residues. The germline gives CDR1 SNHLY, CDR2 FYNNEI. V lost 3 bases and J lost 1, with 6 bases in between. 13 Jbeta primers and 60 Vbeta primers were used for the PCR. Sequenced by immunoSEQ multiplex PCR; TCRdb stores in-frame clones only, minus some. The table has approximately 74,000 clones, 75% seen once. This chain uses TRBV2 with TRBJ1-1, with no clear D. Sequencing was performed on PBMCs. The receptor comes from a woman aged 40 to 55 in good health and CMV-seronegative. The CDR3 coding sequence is TGTGCCAGCAGTGATAGTCAGAACACTGAAGCTTTCTTT. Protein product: CASSDSQNTEAFF.